Listed here is a single TCR beta chain. Original data processing: Amplification from reference gene primers served as the basis for estimated nucleated cell counts. The repertoire was sequenced with immunoSEQ multiplex PCR; TCRdb's copy has only in-frame clones and lacks some. The V and J calls and the clone size are those of that table, but D and trimming were determined from the DNA. The sample has tens of thousands of clones, over 75% seen once. The source of the sample is a study of blood T cell repertoires in COVID-19. Whole-study context: The origin of the acute and convalescent COVID-19 samples was the United States, Italy and Spain. PBMCs, B-cell-depleted T cells, or T cells provided the cDNA or gDNA that made up the material.

V was pared by 1 base and J by 2 bases, with 4 bases of the junction left unmatched. Looked up from germline, CDR1 is SGHRS and CDR2 is YFSETQ. The CDR3 is 15 amino acids. This clonotype was sampled from a woman in her sixties with acute or convalescent COVID-19. The sequenced sample was peripheral blood. The chain couples TRBV5-1 to TRBJ2-3; 7 bases map to TRBD2. CDR3 in amino acids: CASSLYAGDTDTQYF. In DNA form, the CDR3 reads TGCGCCAGCAGCTTGTATGCGGGGGACACAGATACGCAGTATTTT.